This TCR beta chain appears in the sequencing data of a study of identical twins. Among all donors, each was a healthy Caucasian. The cDNA had a unique molecular identifier and a template-switch universal primer site. TCRdb used MiXCR to reprocess the 5' RACE reads, holding one entry per CDR3 protein. The sample consists of some 600,000 distinct CDR3 sequences, about 7% of them appearing once. Looked up from germline, CDR1 is DFQATT and CDR2 is SNEGSKA (reference sequence). The ends were cut back, 6 bases at V and 10 bases at J, with 13 bases in the middle. The CDR3 totals 12 residues. Separately, the same data were catalogued under a study of yellow fever vaccine responses in identical twins.

V usage is TRBV20-1 and J usage is TRBJ1-6, with D hard to call. The sequence derives from a woman between 18 and 29 years old in good health. Sequencing was performed on PBMCs. This chain's CDR3 is CSARAQNSPLHF. The DNA of the CDR3 is TGCAGTGCCCGAGCCCAGAACTCACCCCTCCACTTT.